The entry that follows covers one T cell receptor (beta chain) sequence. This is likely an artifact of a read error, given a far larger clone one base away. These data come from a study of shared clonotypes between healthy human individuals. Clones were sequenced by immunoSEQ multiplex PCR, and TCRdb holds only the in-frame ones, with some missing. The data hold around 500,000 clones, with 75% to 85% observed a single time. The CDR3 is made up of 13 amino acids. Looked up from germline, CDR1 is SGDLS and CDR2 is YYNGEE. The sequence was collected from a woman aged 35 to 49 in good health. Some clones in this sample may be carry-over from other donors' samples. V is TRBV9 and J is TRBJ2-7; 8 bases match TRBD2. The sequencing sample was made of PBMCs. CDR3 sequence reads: CASSPREGYAQYF. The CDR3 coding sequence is TGTGCCAGCAGCCCCCGGGAGGGGTACGCGCAGTACTTC.